The 32 T cell receptor beta chains in this list originate from one sample, sequenced in a study of neoadjuvant anti-PD-1 for oral cavity cancer. Some clones are missing from TCRdb's copy, which holds only in-frame ones; the method was immunoSEQ multiplex PCR. The sample consists of over 11,000 clones, approximately 63% of them appearing once. Sequenced material: PBMCs, taken before nivolumab (anti-PD-1) treatment. These receptors were obtained from a person between 35 and 79 years old with oral cavity squamous cell carcinoma.

The V gene is TRBV10-1, the J gene TRBJ1-1; the D gene is possibly TRBD1 (5 bases). CDR1 is WNHNN and CDR2 is SYGVQD in the germline V gene (reference sequence). The V end lost 5 bases, the J end lost 6 bases, and 7 bases lay between the germline ends. CDR3 length: 11 residues. CDR3: CASSRDSEAFF. CDR3 bases: TGCGCCAGCAGTCGGGACTCTGAAGCTTTCTTT.

This clone was found a few times. The V gene is TRBV6-5, the J gene TRBJ1-6; 8 bases match TRBD1. J was trimmed by 11 bases and V by 5 bases; bases with no gene match: 11. The germline V gene has CDR1 MNHEY and CDR2 SVGAGI. The CDR3 is made up of 15 amino acids. CDR3 coding DNA: TGTGCCAGCAGTCGACAGGGGTGGTCGGGAACACCCCTCCACTTT. Protein: CASSRQGWSGTPLHF.

Only a few counts were recorded for this clone. The chain has TRBV2 and TRBJ1-1, with D tentatively TRBD1 (5 bases). Trimming removed 8 bases from V and 1 base from J, with 11 bases in between. The CDR3 has 13 residues. From germline, CDR1 is SNHLY and CDR2 FYNNEI. CDR3 protein: CASYRYSNTEAFF. CDR3 in DNA: TGTGCCAGCTACAGGTATTCGAACACTGAAGCTTTCTTT. The complete variable domain, with remaining parts taken from reference TRBV2 and TRBJ1-1, reads EPEVTQTPSHQVTQMGQEVILRCVPISNHLYFYWYRQILGQKVEFLVSFYNNEISEKSEIFDDQFSVERPDGSNFTLKIRSTKLEDSAMYFCASYRYSNTEAFFGQGTRLTVV.

This chain connects TRBV5-1 to TRBJ1-2, with a tentative D call TRBD1 (6 bases). Germline-derived CDR1 and CDR2 are SGHRS and YFSETQ. V lost 1 base to trimming and J lost 6 bases, with 16 bases between them. The CDR3 is made up of 15 amino acids. The CDR3 DNA reads TGCGCCAGCAGCTTGAAGGCACAGGGTATCGATGGCTACACCTTC. It specifies CASSLKAQGIDGYTF.

This clone occurred a few times. The gene calls are TRBV11-3 and TRBJ1-1; no definite D call. Germline CDR1 SGHNT, CDR2 YENEEA. V lost 6 bases and J 5 bases, leaving 13 bases between the germline ends. The CDR3 runs 13 residues. CDR3 loop: CASRQPLGTEAFF. The CDR3 DNA reads TGTGCCAGCAGACAGCCTCTGGGGACTGAAGCTTTCTTT.

The sample holds a few counts of this clone. The DNA for the CDR3 is TGTGCCAGCAGCCCCGGGACAGGAACAGATACGCAGTATTTT. Its translation: CASSPGTGTDTQYF. The chain recombines TRBV7-3 with TRBJ2-3; TRBD1 agrees at 8 bases. Germline trimming cut 5 bases from V and 3 bases from J; bases unmatched to any gene: 4. Germline V lookup: CDR1 SGHTA, CDR2 FQGTGA. The CDR3 has 14 amino acids.

V gene TRBV15 combines with J gene TRBJ2-5; TRBD1 might be the D (6 bases). From germline, CDR1 is LNHNV and CDR2 YYDKDF (reference sequence). The ends were cut back, 5 bases at V and 4 bases at J, with 17 bases in the middle. CDR3 length: 15 residues. Here the CDR3 DNA reads TGTGCCACCAGCTTAGGGTCAGGGGACATAGAGACCCAGTACTTC. This gives the protein CATSLGSGDIETQYF. Full variable domain (remainder filled in from reference TRBV15 and TRBJ2-5): DAMVIQNPRYQVTQFGKPVTLSCSQTLNHNVMYWYQQKSSQAPKLLFHYYDKDFNNEADTPDNFQSRRPNTSFCFLDIRSPGLGDTAMYLCATSLGSGDIETQYFGPGTRLLVL.

The rearrangement links TRBV9 to TRBJ2-1; TRBD2 agrees at 10 bases. This CDR3 is 16 amino acids long. V dropped 1 base and J dropped 0; count of bases not matched to a gene: 1. Germline V gene data show CDR1 as SGDLS and CDR2 as YYNGEE. CDR3 DNA sequence: TGTGCCAGCAGCGTACCTAGCGGGAGCTCCTACAATGAGCAGTTCTTC. Translating it yields CASSVPSGSSYNEQFF.

The CDR3 sequence is CASSLEEGQALNQPQHF. Written as DNA, the CDR3 is TGTGCCAGCAGCTTAGAAGAAGGCCAGGCCCTCAATCAGCCCCAGCATTTT. The V call is TRBV7-9, the J call TRBJ1-5; D ambiguous. The length of the CDR3 is 17 residues. CDR1 SEHNR and CDR2 FQNEAQ come from the germline V gene (reference sequence). With 1 base removed from V and 3 bases from J, the gap between germline ends came to 16 bases.

The chain employs TRBV19 and TRBJ1-2; maybe TRBD1 (6 bases). The germline gives CDR1 LNHDA, CDR2 SQIVND (reference sequence). This CDR3 has 14 residues. The V end was cut by 3 bases, the J end by 5 bases, with 13 bases between. CDR3: CASSINGRGYGYTF. CDR3 coding DNA: TGTGCCAGTAGTATCAACGGCAGGGGTTATGGCTACACCTTC.

The chain joins TRBV28 to TRBJ1-2; D unclear. Trimming pared 2 bases from V and 4 bases from J, leaving 8 bases between. Germline CDR1 reads MDHEN; CDR2 reads SYDVKM. The CDR3 has 13 residues. The CDR3 loop reads CASSLNRAYGYTF. The CDR3 DNA reads as TGTGCCAGCAGTTTAAACAGAGCCTATGGCTACACCTTC.

This rearrangement joins TRBV7-3 to TRBJ2-1; TRBD2 matches at 12 bases. The CDR3 is 15 residues long. Per the germline V gene, CDR1 is SGHTA and CDR2 is FQGTGA. The trim removed 4 bases at V and 9 bases at J, leaving 7 bases unmatched. CDR3 in amino acids: CASSSRTSGEGEQFF. The CDR3 nucleotides read TGTGCCAGCAGCTCCCGGACTAGCGGGGAGGGTGAGCAGTTCTTC. Using reference TRBV7-3 and TRBJ2-1 for the parts outside the CDR3, the full variable domain is GAGVSQTPSNKVTEKGKYVELRCDPISGHTALYWYRQSLGQGPEFLIYFQGTGAADDSGLPNDRFFAVRPEGSVSTLKIQRTERGDSAVYLCASSSRTSGEGEQFFGPGTRLTVL.

The chain employs TRBV6-1 and TRBJ1-6; possible D gene TRBD1, 6 bases. The V gene's germline CDR1 is MNHNS and CDR2 SASEGT. The CDR3 covers 14 residues. V lost 6 bases and J lost 5, with 11 bases in between. CDR3 DNA sequence: TGTGCCAGCAGAGGGGGAGTTAATAATTCACCCCTCCACTTT. Its protein is CASRGGVNNSPLHF.

This chain uses TRBV6-6 with TRBJ1-2; tentatively, D is TRBD1 (6 bases). The ends were cut back, 7 bases at V and 6 bases at J, with 18 bases in the middle. The CDR3 totals 14 residues. Germline V gene lookup returns CDR1 MNHNY and CDR2 SVGAGI (reference sequence). The CDR3 DNA reads as TGTGCCAGCAACTCAAAGGGGGGCGCCGATGGCTACACCTTC. It specifies CASNSKGGADGYTF.

This clone was recorded once. The J gene is TRBJ2-5, the V gene TRBV9; 8 bases match TRBD2. The germline V gene has CDR1 SGDLS and CDR2 YYNGEE. The CDR3 consists of 14 residues. V shed 3 bases and J 1 base; nucleotides not matched to a gene: 2. The CDR3 loop reads CASSAGTSQETQYF. In nucleotides, the CDR3 is TGTGCCAGCAGCGCCGGGACTAGCCAAGAGACCCAGTACTTC.

V is TRBV5-1 and J is TRBJ1-1; 9 bases align to TRBD1. Germline CDR1 SGHRS, CDR2 YFSETQ. V dropped 5 bases and J dropped 1; count of bases not matched to a gene: 12. This CDR3 is 17 amino acids long. The CDR3 sequence is CASRLTGTGRGNTEAFF. Here the CDR3 DNA reads TGCGCCAGCAGGCTCACTGGGACAGGGCGGGGGAACACTGAAGCTTTCTTT.

This clone was counted only a few times. The chain has TRBV7-2 and TRBJ2-5; 7 positions agree with TRBD1. The ends lost 5 bases at V and 2 bases at J; junction bases unmatched: 5. This CDR3 comprises 14 residues. Germline V gives CDR1 SGHTA, CDR2 FQGNSA. CDR3 sequence: CASSPRDRQETQYF. The CDR3 DNA reads as TGTGCCAGCAGCCCCCGGGACAGACAAGAGACCCAGTACTTC.

This clone was counted a single time. This sequence joins TRBV6-5 and TRBJ1-5, with D tentatively TRBD1 (5 bases). CDR1 is MNHEY and CDR2 is SVGAGI in the germline V gene. CDR3 length: 15 amino acids. Trimming took off 5 bases at V and 0 bases at J, with 11 bases between the two ends. The CDR3 here is CASSLGTFSNQPQHF. The DNA for the CDR3 is TGTGCCAGCAGTCTCGGGACCTTTAGCAATCAGCCCCAGCATTTT.

This clone was found a few times. V is TRBV27 and J is TRBJ1-4; the match to TRBD1 covers 10 bases. Germline loops: CDR1 MNHEY, CDR2 SMNVEV (reference sequence). The CDR3 runs 14 residues. The trim removed 5 bases at V and 8 bases at J, leaving 5 bases unmatched. The CDR3 DNA is TGTGCCAGCAGTGGGACAGGGGTAGGCGAAAAACTGTTTTTT. This translates into CASSGTGVGEKLFF.

This clone has more than one count but fewer than ten. This chain connects TRBV6-6 to TRBJ1-1, with D tentatively TRBD1 (6 bases). The V and J ends lost 2 bases and 4 bases respectively, with 8 bases between them. Looked up from germline, CDR1 is MNHNY and CDR2 is SVGAGI (reference sequence). This CDR3 has 13 residues. The CDR3 region is CASSYGGATEAFF. CDR3 nucleotides: TGTGCCAGCAGTTACGGGGGGGCCACTGAAGCTTTCTTT.

This chain links TRBV6-1 with TRBJ1-5; D not certain. Germline V gene lookup returns CDR1 MNHNS and CDR2 SASEGT. The CDR3 loop spans 15 amino acids. Trimming took off 4 bases at V and 0 bases at J, with 10 bases between the two ends. The CDR3: CASSAGVFSNQPQHF. Here the CDR3 DNA reads TGTGCCAGCAGTGCTGGGGTTTTTAGCAATCAGCCCCAGCATTTT.

This sequence joins TRBV27 and TRBJ2-2; 7 nucleotides align to TRBD1. Germline CDR1 reads MNHEY; CDR2 reads SMNVEV (reference sequence). The V gene end was trimmed by 0 bases and the J gene end by 0 bases; junction bases not matched to a gene: 4. The CDR3 is made up of 17 amino acids. CDR3 region: CASSLSRGRANTGELFF. In DNA, the CDR3 is TGTGCCAGCAGTTTATCAAGGGGGCGTGCGAACACCGGGGAGCTGTTTTTT.

J is TRBJ2-3 and V is TRBV9; 8 bases align to TRBD2. The V and J ends lost 2 bases and 2 bases, in that order; junction bases with no gene match: 10. The V gene's germline CDR1 is SGDLS and CDR2 YYNGEE. The CDR3 spans 17 residues. The CDR3 DNA reads TGTGCCAGCAGCGTCGGAGCGGGGGCCTCCTCCACAGATACGCAGTATTTT. Residues: CASSVGAGASSTDTQYF.

The chain employs TRBV25-1 and TRBJ1-4; D may be TRBD1 (6 bases). CDR3 length: 15 amino acids. V was trimmed by 4 bases and J by 0 bases, leaving 9 bases between them. Germline V gene data show CDR1 as MGHDK and CDR2 as SYGVNS. DNA of the CDR3: TGTGCCAGCAGTGCTACAGGGCCAACTAATGAAAAACTGTTTTTT. Its translation: CASSATGPTNEKLFF.

This clone was seen a handful of times. V usage is TRBV2 and J usage is TRBJ1-1, with D maybe TRBD1 (6 bases). The CDR3 is made up of 14 amino acids. Trimming took off 8 bases at V and 5 bases at J, with 18 bases between the two ends. Looked up from germline, CDR1 is SNHLY and CDR2 is FYNNEI. The DNA for the CDR3 is TGTGCCAGCGGAACGGGGGGGGCGAGGACTGAAGCTTTCTTT. Encoded protein: CASGTGGARTEAFF.

The chain carries TRBV10-1 and TRBJ1-1, with D unclear. The CDR3 extends over 14 amino acids. The V end was cut by 2 bases, the J end by 1 base, with 8 bases between. Germline CDR1 is WNHNN and CDR2 is SYGVQD (reference sequence). Here the CDR3 DNA reads TGCGCCAGCAGTGAGACAGCCTCGAACACTGAAGCTTTCTTT. It encodes CASSETASNTEAFF.

The V gene is TRBV11-3, the J gene TRBJ2-7, with a weak D call TRBD2 (6 bases). V was shortened by 0 bases and J by 3 bases, with 15 bases between the two germline ends. The V gene's germline CDR1 is SGHNT and CDR2 YENEEA. The CDR3 runs 16 residues. Written as DNA, the CDR3 is TGTGCCAGCAGCTTAGATTGGCGGGGCGCCGACTACGAGCAGTACTTC. Protein product: CASSLDWRGADYEQYF.

V is TRBV4-2 and J is TRBJ2-2; the match to TRBD2 covers 13 bases. CDR1 is LGHNA and CDR2 is YNFKEQ in the germline V gene. The CDR3 totals 19 residues. Germline trimming cut 5 bases from V and 6 bases from J; bases unmatched to any gene: 15. In DNA form, the CDR3 reads TGTGCCAGCAGCTTTGGACTAGCGGGAGCCTTTAATGATGCCGGGGAGCTGTTTTTT. As protein: CASSFGLAGAFNDAGELFF.

The gene calls are TRBV5-4 and TRBJ1-4; perhaps TRBD1 as D (5 bases). Per the germline V gene, CDR1 is SGHNT and CDR2 is YYREEE (reference sequence). CDR3 size: 12 residues. Trimming stripped 4 bases from V and 10 bases from J, with 11 bases between. In DNA form, the CDR3 reads TGTGCCAGCAGCCCCGCAAGGGGAAAACTGTTTTTT. It translates to CASSPARGKLFF. Full variable domain (missing parts from reference TRBV5-4 and TRBJ1-4): ETGVTQSPTHLIKTRGQQVTLRCSSQSGHNTVSWYQQALGQGPQFIFQYYREEENGRGNFPPRFSGLQFPNYSSELNVNALELDDSALYLCASSPARGKLFFGSGTQLSVL.

J is TRBJ1-4 and V is TRBV27, with 9 bases fitting TRBD1. Germline CDR1 and CDR2: MNHEY and SMNVEV (reference sequence). V was clipped by 8 bases and J by 4 bases; unmatched bases: 8. This CDR3 has 15 amino acids. CDR3 coding DNA: TGTGCCAGCGGGTCGGGGACAGGGATTAATGAAAAACTGTTTTTT. Protein product: CASGSGTGINEKLFF. The full variable domain, rest sourced from reference TRBV27 and TRBJ1-4, is EAQVTQNPRYLITVTGKKLTVTCSQNMNHEYMSWYRQDPGLGLRQIYYSMNVEVTDKGDVPEGYKVSRKEKRNFPLILESPSPNQTSLYFCASGSGTGINEKLFFGSGTQLSVL.

The gene calls are TRBV10-3 and TRBJ2-5; 9 nucleotides align to TRBD2. The V gene end was trimmed by 2 bases and the J gene end by 5 bases; junction bases not matched to a gene: 6. The length of the CDR3 is 15 residues. Germline values: CDR1 ENHRY, CDR2 SYGVKD. The CDR3 is CAISELGLAGETQYF. CDR3 nucleotide sequence: TGTGCCATCAGTGAGCTGGGACTAGCAGGGGAGACCCAGTACTTC.

The chain couples TRBV5-1 to TRBJ1-1; no reliable D call. From germline, CDR1 is SGHRS and CDR2 YFSETQ. The germline V and J ends were trimmed by 0 bases and 4 bases, with 10 bases remaining between them. There are 14 residues in the CDR3. The CDR3 sequence: CASSLEHLSTEAFF. DNA for the CDR3: TGCGCCAGCAGCTTGGAACATTTGTCCACTGAAGCTTTCTTT. Based on the CDR3 plus reference TRBV5-1 and TRBJ1-1, the full variable domain is KAGVTQTPRYLIKTRGQQVTLSCSPISGHRSVSWYQQTPGQGLQFLFEYFSETQRNKGNFPGRFSGRQFSNSRSEMNVSTLELGDSALYLCASSLEHLSTEAFFGQGTRLTVV.